This T cell receptor beta chain was found in a study of cytomegalovirus exposure and HLA in healthy donors. Worth noting for this clone: Its antigen is not identified.

The CDR3 has 13 amino acids. V gave up 5 bases and J gave up 3 bases, with 11 bases separating them. From germline, CDR1 is SGHDT and CDR2 YYEEEE. The PCR was carried out with 60 Vbeta primers and 13 Jbeta primers. Generated by immunoSEQ multiplex PCR, the TCRdb table keeps only in-frame clones and is missing some. The sample lists fewer than 85,000 clones; approximately 70% were seen once. Study-wide points: Listed as cytomegalovirus-associated were 164 TCR beta chains.

Sequencing was done on a sample of PBMCs. The chain combines TRBV5-6 with TRBJ1-1; TRBD1 is a possible D gene (5 bases). The receptor was isolated from a woman aged 40 to 50 in good health and CMV-seropositive. This CDR3 is CASSGGWDTEAFF. The CDR3 DNA reads TGTGCCAGCAGTGGGGGGTGGGACACTGAAGCTTTCTTT.